This T cell receptor (beta chain) was obtained from a study of T-cell memory formation after mild COVID-19. Study background: The TCR clusters were mostly specific to one donor. General study results and limits: Several responding clones turned up in pre-infection memory, indicating that cross-reactive memory may have taken part. Among clones contracting day 15 to 85, CD4/CD8 was balanced, whereas later expanders leaned CD4+.

Comment on this clonotype: The antigen is undetermined.

The CDR3 is made up of 13 amino acids. In germline, CDR1 is KGHDR, CDR2 SFDVKD. Trimming left V 3 bases short and J 7 bases short, with 9 bases between. Employing constant-segment primers, 5'RACE generated TCR alpha and TCR beta cDNA libraries bearing sample barcodes and UMIs. TCRdb re-derived calls from the 5' RACE reads in MiXCR, one entry per CDR3 protein. The sample lists 400,000 or so distinct CDR3 sequences, approximately 21% seen once, with 12% in the top ten. The chain joins TRBV24-1 to TRBJ2-4; no clear D. The TCR was taken from an adult woman who had mild COVID-19 (a few samples of this study predate the infection). Cell type and time point are not known. Sequencing was done on a sample of PBMCs or a T cell subset sorted from them (not recorded which). CDR3 DNA: TGTGCCACCAGTGATGATGTTCGGAACATTCAGTACTTC. Translation gives CATSDDVRNIQYF.